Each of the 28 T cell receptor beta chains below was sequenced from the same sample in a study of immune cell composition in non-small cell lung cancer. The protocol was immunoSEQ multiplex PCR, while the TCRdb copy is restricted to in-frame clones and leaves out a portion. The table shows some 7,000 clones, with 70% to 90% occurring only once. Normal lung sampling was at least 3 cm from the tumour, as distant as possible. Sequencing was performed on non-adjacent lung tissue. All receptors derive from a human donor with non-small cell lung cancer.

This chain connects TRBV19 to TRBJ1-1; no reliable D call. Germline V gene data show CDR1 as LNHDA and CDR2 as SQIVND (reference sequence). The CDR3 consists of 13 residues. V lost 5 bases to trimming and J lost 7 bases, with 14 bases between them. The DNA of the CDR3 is TGTGCCAGTAGTCCCCGGGGTCTGAGTGAAGCTTTCTTT. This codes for CASSPRGLSEAFF.

Here the CDR3 DNA reads TGTGCCAGCTCACCCGGACAGTCCGGGGAGACCCAGTACTTC. It translates to CASSPGQSGETQYF. The chain joins TRBV18 to TRBJ2-5; D is possibly TRBD1 (6 bases). The V gene's germline CDR1 is KGHSH and CDR2 LQKENI. The CDR3 spans 14 residues. Trimming removed 3 bases at V and 5 bases at J, with 13 bases between.

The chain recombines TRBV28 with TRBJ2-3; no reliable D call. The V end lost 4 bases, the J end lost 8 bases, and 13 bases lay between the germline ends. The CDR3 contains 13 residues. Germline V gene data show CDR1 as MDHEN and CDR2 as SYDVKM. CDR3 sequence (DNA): TGTGCCAGCAGTTATGCGAAAATTGGTACGCAGTATTTT. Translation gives CASSYAKIGTQYF.

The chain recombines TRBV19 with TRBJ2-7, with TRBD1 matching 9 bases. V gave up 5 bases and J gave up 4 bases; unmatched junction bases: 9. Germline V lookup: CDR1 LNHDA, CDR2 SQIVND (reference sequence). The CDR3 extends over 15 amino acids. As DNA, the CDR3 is TGTGCCAGTAGTGGGACAGAAGGACAGGGGTACGAGCAGTACTTC. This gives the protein CASSGTEGQGYEQYF.

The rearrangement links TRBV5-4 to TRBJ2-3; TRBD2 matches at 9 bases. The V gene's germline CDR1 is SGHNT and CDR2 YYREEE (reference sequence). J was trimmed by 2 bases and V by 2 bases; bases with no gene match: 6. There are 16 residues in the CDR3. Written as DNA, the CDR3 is TGTGCCAGCAGCTTTAGGCTAGCGGGGAACACAGATACGCAGTATTTT. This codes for CASSFRLAGNTDTQYF.

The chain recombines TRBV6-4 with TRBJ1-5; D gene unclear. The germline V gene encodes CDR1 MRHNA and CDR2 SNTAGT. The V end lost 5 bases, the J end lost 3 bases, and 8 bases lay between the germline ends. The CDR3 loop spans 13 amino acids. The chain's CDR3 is CASSYSPNQPQHF. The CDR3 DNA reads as TGTGCCAGCAGTTACAGCCCCAATCAGCCCCAGCATTTT.

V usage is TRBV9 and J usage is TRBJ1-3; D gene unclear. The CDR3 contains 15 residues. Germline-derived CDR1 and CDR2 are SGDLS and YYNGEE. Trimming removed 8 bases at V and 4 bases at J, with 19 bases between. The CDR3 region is CASEPIRIKGNTIYF. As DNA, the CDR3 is TGTGCCAGTGAACCAATCCGTATCAAAGGAAACACCATATATTTT.

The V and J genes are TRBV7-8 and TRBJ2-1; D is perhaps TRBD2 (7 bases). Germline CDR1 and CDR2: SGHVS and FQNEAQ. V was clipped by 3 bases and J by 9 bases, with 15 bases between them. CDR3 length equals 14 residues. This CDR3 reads CASSFWGGGGEQFF. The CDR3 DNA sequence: TGTGCCAGCAGCTTCTGGGGAGGGGGAGGTGAGCAGTTCTTC.

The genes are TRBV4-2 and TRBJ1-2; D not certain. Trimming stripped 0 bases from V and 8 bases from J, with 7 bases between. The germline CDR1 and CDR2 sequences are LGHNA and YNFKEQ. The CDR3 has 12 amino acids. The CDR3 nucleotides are TGTGCCAGCAGCCAAGAGGGGTGGGGCTACACCTTC. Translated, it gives CASSQEGWGYTF.

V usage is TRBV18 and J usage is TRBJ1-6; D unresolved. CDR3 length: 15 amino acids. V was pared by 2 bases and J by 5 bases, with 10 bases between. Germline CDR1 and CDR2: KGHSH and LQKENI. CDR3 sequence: CASSPGSRDNSPLHF. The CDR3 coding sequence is TGTGCCAGCTCACCAGGGAGTCGGGATAATTCACCCCTCCACTTT.

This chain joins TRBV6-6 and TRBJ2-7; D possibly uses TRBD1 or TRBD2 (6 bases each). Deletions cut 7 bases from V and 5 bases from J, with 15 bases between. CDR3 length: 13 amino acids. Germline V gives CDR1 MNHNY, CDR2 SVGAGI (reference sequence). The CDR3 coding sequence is TGTGCCAGCAAGGAGGGGGGCTCTGACGAGCAGTACTTC. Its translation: CASKEGGSDEQYF.

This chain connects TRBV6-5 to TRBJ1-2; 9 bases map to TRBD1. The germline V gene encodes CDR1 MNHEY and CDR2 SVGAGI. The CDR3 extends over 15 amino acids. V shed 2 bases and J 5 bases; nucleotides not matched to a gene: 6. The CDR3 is CASSYGQGFRYGYTF. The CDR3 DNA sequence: TGTGCCAGCAGTTACGGACAGGGGTTTCGGTATGGCTACACCTTC.

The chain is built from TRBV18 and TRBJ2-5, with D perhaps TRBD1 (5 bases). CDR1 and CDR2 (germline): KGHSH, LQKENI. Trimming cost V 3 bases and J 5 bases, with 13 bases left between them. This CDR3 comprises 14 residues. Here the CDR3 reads CASSPYTGSETQYF. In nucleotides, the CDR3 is TGTGCCAGCTCACCCTATACAGGATCGGAGACCCAGTACTTC.

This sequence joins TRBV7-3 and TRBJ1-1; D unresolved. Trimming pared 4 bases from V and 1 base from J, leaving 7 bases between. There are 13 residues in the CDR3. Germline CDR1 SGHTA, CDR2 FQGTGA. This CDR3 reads CASSSDPNTEAFF. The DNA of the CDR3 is TGTGCCAGCAGCTCCGATCCGAACACTGAAGCTTTCTTT.

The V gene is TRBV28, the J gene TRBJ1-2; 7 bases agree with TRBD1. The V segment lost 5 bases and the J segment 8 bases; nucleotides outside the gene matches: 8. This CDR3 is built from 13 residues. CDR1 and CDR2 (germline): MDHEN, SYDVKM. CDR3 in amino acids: CASSLSSGGGYTF. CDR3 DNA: TGTGCCAGCAGTCTTAGTTCAGGGGGGGGCTACACCTTC.

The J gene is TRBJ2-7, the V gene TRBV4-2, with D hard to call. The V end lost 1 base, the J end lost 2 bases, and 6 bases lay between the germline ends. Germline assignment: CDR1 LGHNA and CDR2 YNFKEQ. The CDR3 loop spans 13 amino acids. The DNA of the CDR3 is TGTGCCAGCAGCCAAGGTGGTGCCTACGAGCAGTACTTC. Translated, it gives CASSQGGAYEQYF.

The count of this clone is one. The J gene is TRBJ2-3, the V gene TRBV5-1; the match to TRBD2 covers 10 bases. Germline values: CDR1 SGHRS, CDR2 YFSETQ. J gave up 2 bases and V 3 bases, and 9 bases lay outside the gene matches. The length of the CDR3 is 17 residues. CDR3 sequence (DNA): TGCGCCAGCAGCTCCCCAGGGCTAGCGGGGGCCACAGATACGCAGTATTTT. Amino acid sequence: CASSSPGLAGATDTQYF.

The CDR3 loop is CASSFGTGGNYGYTF. The CDR3 DNA sequence: TGTGCCAGCAGCTTTGGGACAGGGGGAAACTATGGCTACACCTTC. The chain recombines TRBV11-2 with TRBJ1-2, with 11 bases lining up with TRBD1. From germline, CDR1 is SGHAT and CDR2 FQNNGV. The ends lost 3 bases at V and 2 bases at J; junction bases unmatched: 2. CDR3 length: 15 amino acids. Using reference TRBV11-2 and TRBJ1-2 for the parts outside the CDR3, the full variable domain is EAGVAQSPRYKIIEKRQSVAFWCNPISGHATLYWYQQILGQGPKLLIQFQNNGVVDDSQLPKDRFSAERLKGVDSTLKIQPAKLEDSAVYLCASSFGTGGNYGYTFGSGTRLTVV.

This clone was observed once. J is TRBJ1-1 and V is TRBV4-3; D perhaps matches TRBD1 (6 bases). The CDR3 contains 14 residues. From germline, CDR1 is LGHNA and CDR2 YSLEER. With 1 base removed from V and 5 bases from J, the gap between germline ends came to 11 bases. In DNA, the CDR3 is TGCGCCAGCAGCCAAGGGAAAGGGGGGACTGAAGCTTTCTTT. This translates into CASSQGKGGTEAFF.

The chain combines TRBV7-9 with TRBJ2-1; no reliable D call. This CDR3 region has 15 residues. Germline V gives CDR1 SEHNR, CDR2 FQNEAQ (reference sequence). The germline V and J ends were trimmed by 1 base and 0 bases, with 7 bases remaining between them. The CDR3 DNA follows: TGTGCCAGCAGCTTAGGTCCCGGCTCCTACAATGAGCAGTTCTTC. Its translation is CASSLGPGSYNEQFF. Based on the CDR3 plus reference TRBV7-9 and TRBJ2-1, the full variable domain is DTGVSQNPRHKITKRGQNVTFRCDPISEHNRLYWYRQTLGQGPEFLTYFQNEAQLEKSRLLSDRFSAERPKGSFSTLEIQRTEQGDSAMYLCASSLGPGSYNEQFFGPGTRLTVL.

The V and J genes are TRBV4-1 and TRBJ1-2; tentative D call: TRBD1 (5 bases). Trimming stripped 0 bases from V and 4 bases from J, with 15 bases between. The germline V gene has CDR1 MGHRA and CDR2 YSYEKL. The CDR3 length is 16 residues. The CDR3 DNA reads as TGCGCCAGCAGCCAAGATCTGGCAGGGATCGCCTATGGCTACACCTTC. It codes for CASSQDLAGIAYGYTF.

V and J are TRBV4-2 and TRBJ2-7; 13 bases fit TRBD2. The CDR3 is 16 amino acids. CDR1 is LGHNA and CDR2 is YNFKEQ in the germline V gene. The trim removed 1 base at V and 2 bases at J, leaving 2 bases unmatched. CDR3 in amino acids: CASSQVTSGGPYEQYF. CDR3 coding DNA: TGTGCCAGCAGCCAAGTGACTAGCGGGGGGCCCTACGAGCAGTACTTC.

The CDR3 protein is CASSVGGDYEQYF. DNA of the CDR3: TGTGCCAGCAGCGTCGGGGGGGACTACGAGCAGTACTTC. V and J are TRBV9 and TRBJ2-7, with 8 positions matching TRBD2. The J segment lost 3 bases and the V segment lost 2 bases, leaving 1 base of the junction unmatched. The CDR3 sequence is 13 residues long. In germline, CDR1 is SGDLS, CDR2 YYNGEE.

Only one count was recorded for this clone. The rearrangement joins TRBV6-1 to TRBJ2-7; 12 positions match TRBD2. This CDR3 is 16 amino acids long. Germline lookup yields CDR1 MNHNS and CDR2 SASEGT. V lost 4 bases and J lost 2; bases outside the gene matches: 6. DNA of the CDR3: TGTGCCAGCAGTGGCCGACTAGCGGGGGCCGCCTACGAGCAGTACTTC. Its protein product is CASSGRLAGAAYEQYF.

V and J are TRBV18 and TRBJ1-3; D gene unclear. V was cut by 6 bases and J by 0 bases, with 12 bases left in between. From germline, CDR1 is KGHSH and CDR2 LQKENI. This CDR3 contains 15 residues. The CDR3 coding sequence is TGTGCCAGCTCCGGTGGACTTTTCTCTGGAAACACCATATATTTT. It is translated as CASSGGLFSGNTIYF.

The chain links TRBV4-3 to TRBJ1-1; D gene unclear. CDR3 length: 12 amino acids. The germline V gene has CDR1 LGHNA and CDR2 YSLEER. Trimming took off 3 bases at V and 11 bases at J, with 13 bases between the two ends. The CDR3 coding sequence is TGCGCCAGCAGCCAGGAACCGGGAAGGGCTTTCTTT. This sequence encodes CASSQEPGRAFF.

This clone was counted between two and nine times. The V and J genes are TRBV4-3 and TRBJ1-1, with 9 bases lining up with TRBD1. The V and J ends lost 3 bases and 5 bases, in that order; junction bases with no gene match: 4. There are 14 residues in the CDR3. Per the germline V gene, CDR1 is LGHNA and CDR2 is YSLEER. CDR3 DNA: TGCGCCAGCAGCCACCGACAGGGGGGGACTGAAGCTTTCTTT. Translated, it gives CASSHRQGGTEAFF.

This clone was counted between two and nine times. The CDR3 DNA sequence: TGTGCCTGGAGTGTCGGGCAGGGGGTCCACGAGCAGTACTTC. Translated: CAWSVGQGVHEQYF. The gene calls are TRBV30 and TRBJ2-7; 7 positions match TRBD1. V shed 0 bases and J 5 bases; nucleotides not matched to a gene: 7. CDR3 length equals 14 residues. Germline lookup yields CDR1 GTSNPN and CDR2 SVGIG (reference sequence).